This T cell receptor (beta chain) was sequenced during a study of blood T cell repertoires in COVID-19. J gave up 1 base and V 5 bases, and 9 bases lay outside the gene matches. The germline V gene encodes CDR1 SGHRS and CDR2 YFSETQ. The CDR3 sequence is 16 residues long. Per the authors' pipeline: Nucleated cell number was recorded as an estimate derived from reference gene primer amplification. Clones were sequenced by immunoSEQ multiplex PCR, and TCRdb holds only the in-frame ones, with some missing. Clone size and V and J calls were adopted from that table, with D and trimming inferred from the DNA. The repertoire includes about 93,000 clones, around 90% of them detected once, and about 5.5% sits in the top ten.

This TCR was sampled from a man between 60 and 75 years old with COVID-19, enrolled during active disease. V usage is TRBV5-1 and J usage is TRBJ2-3; TRBD2 agrees at 8 bases. Sample: peripheral blood. The CDR3: CASSPPTSVRTDTQYF. The CDR3 DNA reads TGCGCCAGCAGTCCCCCGACTAGCGTCCGCACAGATACGCAGTATTTT.